The rows below give T cell receptor beta chains drawn from one sample of a study of cytomegalovirus exposure and HLA in healthy donors. Some clones are missing from TCRdb's copy, which holds only in-frame ones; the method was immunoSEQ multiplex PCR. The sample consists of 150,000 to 200,000 clones, around three quarters of them appearing once. The sequenced sample was PBMCs. The receptor source for this set is a woman aged 40 to 50 in good health and CMV-seronegative. The CDR3 runs from the conserved cysteine through the conserved F or W. Fields, in order: V gene, clone size, J gene, D gene, CDR3 protein, CDR3 DNA. D genes are given only for firm matches. Clone sizes are given selectively: once, few, many, or a class where the clone is expanded.

V: TRBV19; size: -; J: TRBJ2-1; D: TRBD1; CDR3: CASSIEGGHYNEQFF; DNA: TGTGCCAGTAGTATAGAAGGGGGCCACTACAATGAGCAGTTCTTC
V: TRBV18; size: -; J: TRBJ1-1; D: -; CDR3: CASSTARNTEAFF; DNA: TGTGCCAGCTCAACAGCCCGGAACACTGAAGCTTTCTTT
V: TRBV7-6; size: -; J: TRBJ2-5; D: -; CDR3: CASSSEETQYF; DNA: TGTGCCAGCAGCTCCGAAGAGACCCAGTACTTC
V: TRBV5-4; size: -; J: TRBJ1-4; D: -; CDR3: CASSRGGRGGTNEKLFF; DNA: TGTGCCAGCAGCCGCGGGGGCCGGGGAGGAACTAATGAAAAACTGTTTTTT
V: TRBV5-1; size: -; J: TRBJ2-1; D: -; CDR3: CASSQVGTQGQFF; DNA: TGCGCCAGCAGCCAGGTCGGGACTCAGGGACAGTTCTTC
V: TRBV7-9; size: -; J: TRBJ2-7; D: -; CDR3: CASSSTSDRSAYEQYF; DNA: TGTGCCAGCAGCTCCACATCTGACAGGTCGGCCTACGAGCAGTACTTC
V: TRBV5-1; size: -; J: TRBJ1-1; D: TRBD1; CDR3: CASSSRGTEAFF; DNA: TGCGCCAGCAGCTCCAGGGGGACTGAAGCTTTCTTT
V: TRBV19; size: once; J: TRBJ2-1; D: TRBD2; CDR3: CATALAGFPTPYEQFF; DNA: TGTGCCACTGCTTTAGCGGGATTCCCTACCCCTTATGAGCAGTTCTTC
V: TRBV6-5; size: -; J: TRBJ2-7; D: -; CDR3: CASSTSGDEQYF; DNA: TGTGCCAGCAGTACCTCAGGGGACGAGCAGTACTTC
V: TRBV5-1; size: -; J: TRBJ2-1; D: -; CDR3: CASSLVVGGSYNEQFF; DNA: TGCGCCAGCAGCTTGGTGGTAGGGGGAAGCTACAATGAGCAGTTCTTC
V: TRBV5-4; size: -; J: TRBJ2-3; D: TRBD2; CDR3: CASSLEGGFSDTQYF; DNA: TGTGCCAGCAGCTTGGAGGGAGGGTTTTCCGATACGCAGTATTTT
V: TRBV9; size: -; J: TRBJ1-2; D: TRBD1; CDR3: CASSVGGTADYGYTF; DNA: TGTGCCAGCAGCGTAGGTGGGACAGCAGACTATGGCTACACCTTC
V: TRBV27; size: -; J: TRBJ2-7; D: TRBD1; CDR3: CASSLIGTGHYEQYF; DNA: TGTGCCAGCAGTTTAATTGGGACAGGGCACTACGAGCAGTACTTC
V: TRBV12-5; size: -; J: TRBJ1-1; D: -; CDR3: CASGFSGDTEAFF; DNA: TGTGCTAGTGGTTTTTCAGGGGACACTGAAGCTTTCTTT
V: TRBV20-1; size: -; J: TRBJ1-2; D: TRBD1; CDR3: CSATGVVGYTF; DNA: TGCAGTGCGACAGGGGTGGTTGGCTACACCTTC
V: TRBV6-5; size: -; J: TRBJ2-2; D: TRBD2; CDR3: CASGPRRGDQGELFF; DNA: TGTGCCAGCGGTCCGAGGCGGGGGGATCAGGGGGAGCTGTTTTTT
V: TRBV11-3; size: -; J: TRBJ1-1; D: TRBD1; CDR3: CASSRRDRSAFF; DNA: TGTGCCAGCAGCCGCCGGGACAGATCAGCTTTCTTT
V: TRBV7-9; size: -; J: TRBJ1-1; D: TRBD1; CDR3: CASSTRTGNTEAFF; DNA: TGTGCCAGCAGCACCAGGACAGGGAACACTGAAGCTTTCTTT
V: TRBV28; size: -; J: TRBJ1-2; D: -; CDR3: CASSFPPDYGYTF; DNA: TGTGCCAGCAGTTTTCCCCCGGACTATGGCTACACCTTC
V: TRBV7-6; size: few; J: TRBJ2-6; D: -; CDR3: CASSSDSVSGANVLTF; DNA: TGTGCCAGCAGCTCGGACAGCGTGTCTGGGGCCAACGTCCTGACTTTC
V: TRBV7-6; size: -; J: TRBJ2-2; D: -; CDR3: CASSLEAGDRPGELFF; DNA: TGTGCCAGCAGCTTAGAGGCAGGGGATCGACCCGGGGAGCTGTTTTTT
V: TRBV4-1; size: -; J: TRBJ2-7; D: -; CDR3: CASSQEMVSAYEQYF; DNA: TGCGCCAGCAGCCAAGAAATGGTGTCGGCCTACGAGCAGTACTTC
V: TRBV21-1; size: -; J: TRBJ1-1; D: -; CDR3: CASGGTGENTEAFF; DNA: TGTGCCAGCGGGGGGACAGGGGAGAACACTGAAGCTTTCTTT